Shown below are 24 T cell receptor beta chains from a single sample sequenced in a study of Ad26.COV2.S vaccination and SARS-CoV-2 variants. Data came from immunoSEQ multiplex PCR; TCRdb stores just in-frame clones and leaves some out. The sample contains about 680,000 clones, around 89% of which appear only once. Treatment of the sample: some 20 received Ad26.COV2.S at low or high dose, single or two shots; 5 received placebo; per-sample allocation not given. Vaccine and placebo recipients were sampled on day 63 after the first injection. This specimen consisted of peripheral blood, obtained in a trial of Ad26.COV2.S vaccine versus placebo. These receptors all stem from a person between 18 and 65 years old who received the Ad26.COV2.S COVID-19 vaccine or a placebo.

V is TRBV7-9 and J is TRBJ2-3; 14 bases match TRBD2. Germline loops: CDR1 SEHNR, CDR2 FQNEAQ (reference sequence). The J segment lost 2 bases and the V segment lost 4 bases, leaving 8 bases of the junction unmatched. There are 18 residues in the CDR3. This CDR3 reads CASSSGLAGGISTDTQYF. Written as DNA, the CDR3 is TGTGCCAGCAGCTCCGGACTAGCGGGGGGCATATCCACAGATACGCAGTATTTT.

This clone was picked up one time. The rearrangement joins TRBV7-6 to TRBJ1-5; 9 bases are a match to TRBD1. Germline-derived CDR1 and CDR2 are SGHVS and FNYEAQ. V trimming: 5 bases; J trimming: 7 bases; junction bases outside the gene matches: 9. The CDR3 extends over 15 amino acids. CDR3 residues: CASSGTGGWRQPQHF. DNA for the CDR3: TGTGCCAGCAGCGGAACAGGGGGCTGGAGGCAGCCCCAGCATTTT.

The CDR3, as DNA: TGTGCCAGCAGTAAAACAGGGGGCAATCAGCCCCAGCATTTT. Translated: CASSKTGGNQPQHF. V and J are TRBV2 and TRBJ1-5; TRBD1 matches at 7 bases. The CDR3 length is 14 residues. Germline V gene lookup returns CDR1 SNHLY and CDR2 FYNNEI. V was pared by 5 bases and J by 2 bases, with 3 bases of the junction left unmatched. Variable domain in full (rest from reference TRBV2 and TRBJ1-5): EPEVTQTPSHQVTQMGQEVILRCVPISNHLYFYWYRQILGQKVEFLVSFYNNEISEKSEIFDDQFSVERPDGSNFTLKIRSTKLEDSAMYFCASSKTGGNQPQHFGDGTRLSIL.

J is TRBJ1-4 and V is TRBV12-3 or TRBV12-4, with unresolved D. CDR3 length equals 11 residues. V shed 6 bases and J shed 11 bases, with 10 bases lying between them. The chain's CDR3 is CASSLGQKLFF. The CDR3 nucleotides read TGTGCCAGCAGCCTCGGCCAGAAACTGTTTTTT.

The rearrangement uses TRBV11-2 and TRBJ1-2, with D hard to call. Germline loops: CDR1 SGHAT, CDR2 FQNNGV. The CDR3 covers 14 residues. Trimming stripped 1 base from V and 0 bases from J, with 6 bases between. The CDR3 region is CASSLVRSNYGYTF. The CDR3 bases are TGTGCCAGCAGCTTAGTAAGATCTAACTATGGCTACACCTTC.

Worth noting for this clone: Mismatch with germline at one junction end may stem from a read error. The chain recombines TRBV7-7 with TRBJ2-7, with TRBD2 identical over 14 bases. This CDR3 spans 15 amino acids. Germline CDR1 is SSHAT and CDR2 is FNYEAQ (reference sequence). For the CDR3, the DNA is TGTGCTAGCAGTCCCGGGACTAGCGGGAGCGGGGAGCAGTACTTC. This gives the protein CASSPGTSGSGEQYF.

The chain combines TRBV19 with TRBJ2-6, with D unresolved. CDR3 length: 14 residues. Per germline, CDR1 LNHDA and CDR2 SQIVND (reference sequence). Trimming removed 5 bases from V and 2 bases from J, with 7 bases in between. CDR3 nucleotides: TGTGCCAGTAGTGACGTACCTGGGGCCAACGTCCTGACTTTC. Translating it yields CASSDVPGANVLTF.

This clone is a singleton in its sample. V gene TRBV9 combines with J gene TRBJ1-1, with a tentative D call TRBD1 (6 bases). Trimming removed 0 bases from V and 3 bases from J, with 6 bases in between. This CDR3 has 13 amino acids. From germline, CDR1 is SGDLS and CDR2 YYNGEE. CDR3 in DNA: TGTGCCAGCAGCGTAGACAGGGACACTGAAGCTTTCTTT. It is translated as CASSVDRDTEAFF.

This chain joins TRBV12-3 or TRBV12-4 and TRBJ2-1; 7 bases line up with TRBD1. Trimming at V came to 6 bases and at J to 9 bases, leaving 8 bases not matched to a gene. The CDR3 runs 13 residues. The CDR3 DNA is TGTGCCAGCAGCTCCTACAGGGGTCCTGAGCAGTTCTTC. It yields the protein CASSSYRGPEQFF.

CDR3 nucleotides: TGTGCCACCAGCAGGAACCGGGGTGAAAAACTGTTTTTT. Translated: CATSRNRGEKLFF. The chain carries TRBV15 and TRBJ1-4; D not resolved. This CDR3 comprises 13 residues. Germline loops: CDR1 LNHNV, CDR2 YYDKDF (reference sequence). Trimming took off 3 bases at V and 7 bases at J, with 9 bases between the two ends.

The chain links TRBV30 to TRBJ2-3; tentatively, D is TRBD1 (5 bases). In germline, CDR1 is GTSNPN, CDR2 SVGIG (reference sequence). This CDR3 has 14 amino acids. Between the trimmed V and J ends, which lost 0 bases and 0 bases, there was a span of 7 bases. CDR3 nucleotides: TGTGCCTGGAGTGTAGGGGTAAGCACAGATACGCAGTATTTT. Residues: CAWSVGVSTDTQYF.

The chain couples TRBV7-2 to TRBJ1-1; tentatively, D is TRBD1 (6 bases). The CDR3 is 14 residues long. V dropped 7 bases and J dropped 2 bases, with 14 bases sitting between them. Germline V gene sequence: CDR1 SGHTA, CDR2 FQGNSA. The CDR3 nucleotides read TGTGCCAGCAACAAGGGGGGGACCAACACTGAAGCTTTCTTT. This codes for CASNKGGTNTEAFF.

This chain links TRBV14 with TRBJ2-1; 12 bases are a match to TRBD2. The CDR3 is made up of 17 amino acids. Germline CDR1 SGHDN, CDR2 FVKESK. The junction had 8 bases not matched to a gene; V was cut back by 0 bases and J by 8 bases. CDR3 sequence reads: CASSQELAGGPRDEQFF. DNA for the CDR3: TGTGCCAGCAGCCAAGAGCTAGCGGGAGGGCCAAGGGATGAGCAGTTCTTC. The full variable domain, in which reference TRBV14 and TRBJ2-1 provide the parts outside the CDR3, is EAGVTQFPSHSVIEKGQTVTLRCDPISGHDNLYWYRRVMGKEIKFLLHFVKESKQDESGMPNNRFLAERTGGTYSTLKVQPAELEDSGVYFCASSQELAGGPRDEQFFGPGTRLTVL.

The V gene is TRBV7-6, the J gene TRBJ2-1; D gene uncertain. Trimming left V 1 base short and J 9 bases short, with 10 bases between. Germline lookup yields CDR1 SGHVS and CDR2 FNYEAQ. This CDR3 is 13 amino acids long. For the CDR3, the DNA is TGTGCCAGCAGCTTAGAAGTCACAGCTGAGCAGTTCTTC. Protein sequence: CASSLEVTAEQFF. The whole variable domain, filled in from reference TRBV7-6 and TRBJ2-1, reads GAGVSQSPRYKVTKRGQDVALRCDPISGHVSLYWYRQALGQGPEFLTYFNYEAQQDKSGLPNDRFSAERPEGSISTLTIQRTEQRDSAMYRCASSLEVTAEQFFGPGTRLTVL.

The chain has TRBV5-1 and TRBJ2-6; unclear D gene. CDR3 size: 16 residues. V lost 0 bases and J lost 0, with 7 bases in between. CDR1 and CDR2 (germline): SGHRS, YFSETQ. This CDR3 is CASSLDQASGANVLTF. The CDR3 region has the DNA TGCGCCAGCAGCTTGGACCAAGCCTCTGGGGCCAACGTCCTGACTTTC.

This rearrangement joins TRBV27 to TRBJ2-5; D not resolved. The CDR3 covers 15 residues. Between the trimmed V and J ends, which lost 5 bases and 0 bases, there was a span of 13 bases. Germline CDR1 and CDR2: MNHEY and SMNVEV (reference sequence). CDR3 region: CASSPRPGHQETQYF. Written as DNA, the CDR3 is TGTGCCAGCAGTCCGCGACCGGGCCACCAAGAGACCCAGTACTTC.

The chain employs TRBV27 and TRBJ2-2; TRBD2 matches at 8 bases. Trimming removed 7 bases from V and 4 bases from J; junction bases left unmatched: 5. The CDR3 extends over 14 amino acids. Germline V gives CDR1 MNHEY, CDR2 SMNVEV (reference sequence). This chain's CDR3 is CASTERETTGELFF. For the CDR3, the DNA is TGTGCCAGCACAGAGCGGGAGACCACCGGGGAGCTGTTTTTT.

A word on this clone: Other DNA sequences in the same sample also yield this CDR3. The V and J genes are TRBV7-8 and TRBJ2-7; 8 bases line up with TRBD1. This CDR3 has 13 amino acids. The J segment lost 3 bases and the V segment lost 4 bases, leaving 2 bases of the junction unmatched. CDR1 and CDR2 from the germline V gene are SGHVS and FQNEAQ. CDR3 protein: CASSSDRVYEQYF. The CDR3 coding sequence is TGTGCCAGCAGCTCGGACAGGGTCTACGAGCAGTACTTC.

The J gene is TRBJ2-7, the V gene TRBV4-1, with D perhaps matching TRBD1 or TRBD2 (5 bases each). The CDR3 is made up of 13 amino acids. V was pared by 3 bases and J by 6 bases, with 12 bases between. CDR1 is MGHRA, CDR2 YSYEKL, per germline. CDR3 nucleotides: TGCGCCAGCAGCCAGCCGGGACGGATCGAGCAGTACTTC. As protein: CASSQPGRIEQYF.

The rearrangement links TRBV6-6 to TRBJ2-7, with unresolved D. This CDR3 is 15 amino acids long. Deletions cut 2 bases from V and 2 bases from J, with 13 bases between. Germline V gives CDR1 MNHNY, CDR2 SVGAGI (reference sequence). For the CDR3, the DNA is TGTGCCAGCAGTTACCCCCCCGAGGTTACCTACGAGCAGTACTTC. Translated, it gives CASSYPPEVTYEQYF.

This sequence joins TRBV30 and TRBJ2-7; 9 nucleotides align to TRBD1. This CDR3 region has 13 residues. With V trimmed by 0 bases and J by 6 bases, 3 bases remained unmatched. Germline V gene lookup returns CDR1 GTSNPN and CDR2 SVGIG (reference sequence). The CDR3 region is CAWSVNRGPEQYF. CDR3 nucleotides: TGTGCCTGGAGTGTGAACAGGGGGCCCGAGCAGTACTTC.

This chain uses TRBV3-1 (or the pseudogene TRBV3-2) with TRBJ2-3, with D unclear. The CDR3 is 16 residues long. Deletions cut 3 bases from V and 0 bases from J, with 13 bases between. The germline V gene has CDR1 LGHDT and CDR2 YNNKEL (reference sequence). The CDR3, as DNA: TGTGCCAGCAGCCAGACCACAGTTGCTAGCACAGATACGCAGTATTTT. Amino acid sequence: CASSQTTVASTDTQYF.

The chain recombines TRBV24-1 with TRBJ2-1; 13 bases are a match to TRBD2. V was pared by 3 bases and J by 6 bases, with 4 bases of the junction left unmatched. Germline CDR1 is KGHDR and CDR2 is SFDVKD. CDR3 length: 16 amino acids. The CDR3 bases are TGTGCCACCAGTGATAGGACTAGCGGGAGTGTCAATGAGCAGTTCTTC. Its translation is CATSDRTSGSVNEQFF.

The J gene is TRBJ2-7, the V gene TRBV30; 12 nucleotides align to TRBD2. Per germline, CDR1 GTSNPN and CDR2 SVGIG (reference sequence). This CDR3 is 12 amino acids long. After removal of 5 bases from V and 4 bases from J, the junction contained 0 bases not matched to a gene. CDR3 coding DNA: TGTGCCTGGGGGACTAGCGGGTACGAGCAGTACTTC. Amino acid sequence: CAWGTSGYEQYF.